This passage covers 26 T cell receptor beta chains from one sample sequenced in a study of control samples from healthy donors and cancer patients. The assay was immunoSEQ multiplex PCR, and TCRdb's table has in-frame clones only and misses some. The table has some 64,000 clones, around nine tenths seen once. Specimen: PBMCs. Source of these receptors: a woman aged 45-65 years with colorectal cancer.

The CDR3 protein is CASSASGGGPDEQYF. The CDR3, as DNA: TGTGCCAGCAGCGCCTCGGGCGGGGGCCCTGACGAGCAGTACTTC. The rearrangement links TRBV9 to TRBJ2-7; D perhaps matches TRBD2 (7 bases). CDR1 is SGDLS, CDR2 YYNGEE, per germline. The V end was cut by 3 bases, the J end by 5 bases, with 18 bases between. This CDR3 is built from 15 residues.

The rearrangement uses TRBV20-1 and TRBJ2-7; tentatively, D is TRBD2 (7 bases). V was cut by 3 bases and J by 4 bases, with 19 bases left in between. The CDR3 is 15 residues long. CDR1 is DFQATT and CDR2 is SNEGSKA in the germline V gene (reference sequence). CDR3 sequence: CSASPREGVTYEQYF. The CDR3 DNA follows: TGCAGTGCTAGTCCCAGGGAGGGGGTCACTTACGAGCAGTACTTC.

The chain has TRBV5-4 and TRBJ1-6, with D unclear. The CDR3 has 15 residues. CDR1 and CDR2 (germline): SGHNT, YYREEE (reference sequence). The V and J ends lost 5 bases and 7 bases respectively, with 16 bases between them. The CDR3 DNA follows: TGTGCCAGCAGTCATGGCCCACCTCCAAATTCACCCCTCCACTTT. Translation gives CASSHGPPPNSPLHF.

This clone was seen once. The chain employs TRBV13 and TRBJ2-7; 12 bases agree with TRBD1. The germline CDR1 and CDR2 sequences are PRHDT and FYEKMQ (reference sequence). With 5 bases clipped from V and 3 bases from J, the junction kept 8 bases outside the gene matches. The CDR3 contains 16 residues. CDR3 amino acids: CASSKGGTGGSYEQYF. The CDR3 coding sequence is TGTGCCAGCAGCAAGGGCGGGACAGGGGGCAGCTACGAGCAGTACTTC.

This clone was found once. The V call is TRBV6-4, the J call TRBJ2-3, with TRBD1 identical over 10 bases. The CDR3 is 14 residues long. Germline V gives CDR1 MRHNA, CDR2 SNTAGT. Unmatched junction bases numbered 3, after V lost 4 bases and J lost 5 bases. The CDR3, as DNA: TGTGCCAGCAGTGTAGACAGGGGGCAAGATACGCAGTATTTT. This encodes CASSVDRGQDTQYF.

This chain joins TRBV19 and TRBJ1-1; 7 nucleotides agree with TRBD1. V was clipped by 3 bases and J by 11 bases; unmatched bases: 9. Germline assignment: CDR1 LNHDA and CDR2 SQIVND (reference sequence). The CDR3 totals 13 residues. The CDR3: CASSIRDSGDAFF. The CDR3 DNA sequence: TGTGCCAGTAGTATCCGGGACAGCGGTGACGCTTTCTTT.

The J gene is TRBJ2-1, the V gene TRBV5-1, with a possible D match to TRBD2 (5 bases). Germline CDR1 is SGHRS and CDR2 is YFSETQ. Trimming removed 2 bases at V and 9 bases at J, with 21 bases between. The CDR3 consists of 16 residues. CDR3 in amino acids: CASSLRIMNVGSEQFF. Written as DNA, the CDR3 is TGCGCCAGCAGCTTACGAATTATGAACGTTGGGAGTGAGCAGTTCTTC.

The J gene is TRBJ2-7, the V gene TRBV19; 10 bases map to TRBD1. Trimming took 5 bases from V and 6 from J; bases not matched to a gene: 4. Germline V CDR1 and CDR2: LNHDA, SQIVND (reference sequence). The CDR3 is 13 amino acids. CDR3 DNA sequence: TGTGCCAGTAGTGGGACAGGGGACGGCGAGCAGTACTTC. The encoded protein is CASSGTGDGEQYF.

This clone has a handful of counts. V usage is TRBV2 and J usage is TRBJ1-4; 7 bases map to TRBD1. CDR1 is SNHLY and CDR2 is FYNNEI in the germline V gene. The CDR3 is 20 amino acids. Trimming at V came to 3 bases and at J to 0 bases, leaving 16 bases not matched to a gene. CDR3 nucleotide sequence: TGTGCCAGCAGTGATTACCCCGCGGGACAGAGGAGAACAACTAATGAAAAACTGTTTTTT. It is translated as CASSDYPAGQRRTTNEKLFF.

This chain connects TRBV2 to TRBJ2-5; D is possibly TRBD2 (5 bases). Trimming left V 2 bases short and J 1 base short, with 5 bases between. The CDR3 runs 13 residues. The germline V gene has CDR1 SNHLY and CDR2 FYNNEI. The CDR3 coding sequence is TGTGCCAGCAGTGAACTAGCCCAAGAGACCCAGTACTTC. It specifies CASSELAQETQYF.

J is TRBJ1-4 and V is TRBV28; D might be TRBD1 (5 bases). V dropped 5 bases and J dropped 6 bases, with 10 bases sitting between them. Per the germline V gene, CDR1 is MDHEN and CDR2 is SYDVKM. The CDR3 runs to 13 residues. CDR3 protein: CASSPWDYEKLFF. The CDR3 DNA reads TGTGCCAGCAGTCCCTGGGACTATGAAAAACTGTTTTTT.

This chain uses TRBV18 with TRBJ2-3; TRBD2 might be the D (6 bases). Looked up from germline, CDR1 is KGHSH and CDR2 is LQKENI. The CDR3 is made up of 16 amino acids. With 1 base removed from V and 3 bases from J, the gap between germline ends came to 14 bases. CDR3 sequence: CASSPLRGGGTDTQYF. The CDR3 DNA is TGTGCCAGCTCACCACTGAGGGGAGGAGGTACAGATACGCAGTATTTT. The whole variable domain, filled in from reference TRBV18 and TRBJ2-3, reads NAGVMQNPRHLVRRRGQEARLRCSPMKGHSHVYWYRQLPEEGLKFMVYLQKENIIDESGMPKERFSAEFPKEGPSILRIQQVVRGDSAAYFCASSPLRGGGTDTQYFGPGTRLTVL.

CDR3 nucleotides: TGCAGCGTATCGGAGGGGGCTAACTATGGCTACACCTTC. Protein product: CSVSEGANYGYTF. This chain links TRBV29-1 with TRBJ1-2; D possibly corresponds to TRBD1 (6 bases). Germline loops: CDR1 SQVTM, CDR2 ANQGSEA. Trimming removed 6 bases from V and 0 bases from J, with 11 bases in between. This CDR3 has 13 amino acids. The full variable domain, in which reference TRBV29-1 and TRBJ1-2 provide the parts outside the CDR3, is SAVISQKPSRDICQRGTSLTIQCQVDSQVTMMFWYRQQPGQSLTLIATANQGSEATYESGFVIDKFPISRPNLTFSTLTVSNMSPEDSSIYLCSVSEGANYGYTFGSGTRLTVV.

The rearrangement joins TRBV3-1 (or the pseudogene TRBV3-2) to TRBJ2-2; D is unclear. Per germline, CDR1 LGHDT and CDR2 YNNKEL (reference sequence). V was cut by 0 bases and J by 4 bases, with 9 bases left in between. The CDR3 consists of 15 residues. The CDR3 DNA sequence: TGTGCCAGCAGCCAAGATCGCGCTTTCACCGGGGAGCTGTTTTTT. It specifies CASSQDRAFTGELFF.

This chain connects TRBV3-1 (or the pseudogene TRBV3-2) to TRBJ1-5, with TRBD1 matching over 9 bases. The V gene end was trimmed by 8 bases and the J gene end by 2 bases; junction bases not matched to a gene: 4. The germline gives CDR1 LGHDT, CDR2 YNNKEL (reference sequence). This CDR3 has 14 residues. The CDR3 sequence: CASGTGSGNQPQHF. CDR3 DNA sequence: TGTGCCAGCGGGACAGGGAGTGGCAATCAGCCCCAGCATTTT.

The V and J genes are TRBV7-9 and TRBJ1-4; 9 bases align to TRBD1. CDR3 size: 15 residues. The germline V gene encodes CDR1 SEHNR and CDR2 FQNEAQ (reference sequence). The ends lost 2 bases at V and 4 bases at J; junction bases unmatched: 2. CDR3 coding DNA: TGTGCCAGCAGCTTACTGACAGGGGGTAATGAAAAACTGTTTTTT. Its protein product is CASSLLTGGNEKLFF.

V usage is TRBV7-9 and J usage is TRBJ2-7, with 7 bases aligning to TRBD2. CDR1 is SEHNR, CDR2 FQNEAQ, per germline (reference sequence). This CDR3 is 15 amino acids long. Trimming took 8 bases from V and 1 from J; bases not matched to a gene: 11. The CDR3 bases are TGTGCCAGCGCCCTAACCGGGACTACTTCCTACGAGCAGTACTTC. Its translation is CASALTGTTSYEQYF.

The chain links TRBV2 to TRBJ1-5, with D hard to call. The V gene lost 2 bases and the J gene lost 3 bases, with 8 bases spanning the gap. Per the germline V gene, CDR1 is SNHLY and CDR2 is FYNNEI. The CDR3 has 14 residues. As DNA, the CDR3 is TGTGCCAGCAGTGAACAGCAGGTCAATCAGCCCCAGCATTTT. Amino acids: CASSEQQVNQPQHF.

The rearrangement joins TRBV5-1 to TRBJ1-3, with no clear D. Per germline, CDR1 SGHRS and CDR2 YFSETQ. Trimming took off 4 bases at V and 0 bases at J, with 11 bases between the two ends. This CDR3 has 15 amino acids. Written as DNA, the CDR3 is TGCGCCAGCAGCCCGGAGAGGTACTCTGGAAACACCATATATTTT. It translates to CASSPERYSGNTIYF.

The gene calls are TRBV5-1 and TRBJ1-2; tentative D call: TRBD1 (5 bases). The CDR3 extends over 13 amino acids. V dropped 4 bases and J dropped 1 base, with 8 bases sitting between them. Germline CDR1 and CDR2: SGHRS and YFSETQ. The chain's CDR3 is CASSQGSNYGYTF. The CDR3 bases are TGCGCCAGCAGCCAGGGCAGTAACTATGGCTACACCTTC.

This clone has just a few counts. Additional DNA sequences in this sample encode the identical CDR3. V is TRBV30 and J is TRBJ2-2; D gene unclear. This CDR3 spans 12 amino acids. Trimming took 0 bases from V and 4 from J, leaving 3 bases between them. Germline V lookup: CDR1 GTSNPN, CDR2 SVGIG (reference sequence). In nucleotides, the CDR3 is TGTGCCTGGAGTGTACGCACCGGGGAGCTGTTTTTT. Its translation is CAWSVRTGELFF.

The chain carries TRBV4-1 and TRBJ1-3; 7 nucleotides match TRBD1. The germline V gene encodes CDR1 MGHRA and CDR2 YSYEKL. Trimming cost V 2 bases and J 0 bases; bases outside gene matches: 10. CDR3 length: 18 amino acids. CDR3 sequence (DNA): TGCGCCAGCAGCCAAATATTGACAGGGAGGTTCTCTGGAAACACCATATATTTT. Translation gives CASSQILTGRFSGNTIYF.

V gene TRBV19 combines with J gene TRBJ2-2; 12 nucleotides match TRBD1. V lost 6 bases, J lost 3 bases, and 8 bases stayed unmatched. Germline-derived CDR1 and CDR2 are LNHDA and SQIVND (reference sequence). The CDR3 spans 17 residues. The CDR3 DNA follows: TGTGCCAGTAGCCCGGGGGGGACAGGGGGCTACACCGGGGAGCTGTTTTTT. Residues: CASSPGGTGGYTGELFF. The full variable domain, in which reference TRBV19 and TRBJ2-2 provide the parts outside the CDR3, is DGGITQSPKYLFRKEGQNVTLSCEQNLNHDAMYWYRQDPGQGLRLIYYSQIVNDFQKGDIAEGYSVSREKKESFPLTVTSAQKNPTAFYLCASSPGGTGGYTGELFFGEGSRLTVL.

The CDR3 sequence: CASSIQSGGSYEQYF. CDR3 DNA sequence: TGTGCCAGTAGTATCCAAAGCGGGGGATCCTACGAGCAGTACTTC. The V and J genes are TRBV19 and TRBJ2-7, with 8 bases that match TRBD2. The CDR3 has 15 amino acids. Germline trimming cut 3 bases from V and 1 base from J; bases unmatched to any gene: 5. The germline gives CDR1 LNHDA, CDR2 SQIVND (reference sequence).

This clone was recorded once. This rearrangement joins TRBV7-9 to TRBJ2-1; 13 bases are a match to TRBD2. Trimming cost V 4 bases and J 4 bases; bases outside gene matches: 7. CDR1 SEHNR and CDR2 FQNEAQ come from the germline V gene (reference sequence). The CDR3 is 17 residues long. The CDR3 protein is CASSSSPGLAGYNEQFF. As DNA, the CDR3 is TGTGCCAGCAGCTCGTCTCCGGGACTAGCGGGGTACAATGAGCAGTTCTTC.

The rearrangement links TRBV14 to TRBJ2-1, with 7 bases aligning to TRBD1. With V trimmed by 4 bases and J by 4 bases, 4 bases remained unmatched. The CDR3 covers 14 residues. Germline assignment: CDR1 SGHDN and CDR2 FVKESK. Written as DNA, the CDR3 is TGTGCCAGCAGCCGGGGACAGCTTTACAATGAGCAGTTCTTC. Its protein product is CASSRGQLYNEQFF.